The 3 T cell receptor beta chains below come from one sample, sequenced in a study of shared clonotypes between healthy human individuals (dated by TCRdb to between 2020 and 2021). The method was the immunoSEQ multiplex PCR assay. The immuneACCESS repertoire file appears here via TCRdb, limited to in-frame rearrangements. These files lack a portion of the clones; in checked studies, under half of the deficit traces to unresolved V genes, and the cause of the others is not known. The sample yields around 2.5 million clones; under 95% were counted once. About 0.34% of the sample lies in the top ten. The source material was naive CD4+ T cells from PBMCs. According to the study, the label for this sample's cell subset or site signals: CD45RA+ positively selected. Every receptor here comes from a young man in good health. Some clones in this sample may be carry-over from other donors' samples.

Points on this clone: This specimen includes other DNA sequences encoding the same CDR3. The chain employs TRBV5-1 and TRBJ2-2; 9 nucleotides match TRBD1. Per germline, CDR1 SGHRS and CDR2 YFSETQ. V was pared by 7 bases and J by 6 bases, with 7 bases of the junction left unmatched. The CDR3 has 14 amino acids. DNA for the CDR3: TGCGCCAGCTCAGCACAGGGGGCTCCCGGGGAGCTGTTTTTT. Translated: CASSAQGAPGELFF.

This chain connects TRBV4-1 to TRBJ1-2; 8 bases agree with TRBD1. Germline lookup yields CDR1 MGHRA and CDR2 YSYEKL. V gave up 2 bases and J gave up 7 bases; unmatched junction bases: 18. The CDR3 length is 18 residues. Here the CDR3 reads CASSQSPTGAGGLGGYTF. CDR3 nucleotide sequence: TGCGCCAGCAGCCAATCCCCTACGGGGGCAGGGGGCCTCGGTGGCTACACCTTC.

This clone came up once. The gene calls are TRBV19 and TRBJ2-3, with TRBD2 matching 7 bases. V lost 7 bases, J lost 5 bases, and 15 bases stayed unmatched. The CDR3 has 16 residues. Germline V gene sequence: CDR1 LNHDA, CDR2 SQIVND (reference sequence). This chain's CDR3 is CASNLLGGGPKDTQYF. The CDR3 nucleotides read TGTGCCAGTAACCTACTCGGGGGAGGGCCCAAAGATACGCAGTATTTT.